A selection of T cell receptor beta chains follows, all from one sample in a study of beta chain features in type 1 diabetes. Method: immunoSEQ multiplex PCR; TCRdb's copy keeps in-frame clones and lacks some. The sample has 350,000 or so clones, around 20% seen once; the top ten hold under 0.05%. The sequenced material came from naive CD4+ T cells from blood. The receptors come from a woman between 18 and 30 years old in good health. The CDR3 runs from the conserved cysteine through the conserved F or W. The D gene is left open where the match is weak. Only part of the rows carry a size: once, few, many, or a class if the clone is expanded.

d_call	clone_size	v_call	j_call	cdr3_nt	cdr3_aa
NA	NA	TRBV5-6	TRBJ1-4	TGTGCCAGCTGCTCCTCGGGAGAAAAACTGTTTTTT	CASCSSGEKLFF
NA	NA	TRBV5-1	TRBJ2-7	TGCGCCAGCAGCTTAGCGGGCGCACCGGCGAACGAGCAGTACTTC	CASSLAGAPANEQYF
NA	NA	TRBV10-3	TRBJ1-5	TGTGCCATCAGTGAGGGTCCGGGGGGTCAGCCCCAGCATTTT	CAISEGPGGQPQHF
NA	few	TRBV28	TRBJ2-1	TGTGCCAGCAGTATATCACAGGGTCCCAATGAGCAGTTCTTC	CASSISQGPNEQFF
NA	NA	TRBV30	TRBJ2-1	TGTGCCTGGGAATCCGGCGGAATCTACAATGAGCAGTTCTTC	CAWESGGIYNEQFF
NA	NA	TRBV27	TRBJ1-1	TGTGCCAGCAGTCCCGCGCTAGGGGCCAAGGGGACTGAAGCTTTCTTT	CASSPALGAKGTEAFF
TRBD2	NA	TRBV4-2	TRBJ2-3	TGTGCCAGCAGCCAAGGAGCCGGCGACCCCCGTCGGACTAGCCTCACAGATACGCAGTATTTT	CASSQGAGDPRRTSLTDTQYF
NA	NA	TRBV27	TRBJ2-3	TGTGCCAGCAGTTTCTCTAACACAGATACGCAGTATTTT	CASSFSNTDTQYF
NA	few	TRBV11-2	TRBJ2-5	TGTGCCAGCAGCCGAGAGACCCAGTACTTC	CASSRETQYF
TRBD1	few	TRBV30	TRBJ2-7	TGTGCCTGGAGTATACTAAACAGGGGCCGGGAGCAGTACTTC	CAWSILNRGREQYF
NA	once	TRBV7-3	TRBJ1-1	TGTGCCAGCAGCTTAACTCCCCTGGGAGACACTGAAGCTTTCTTT	CASSLTPLGDTEAFF
TRBD1	few	TRBV29-1	TRBJ2-7	TGCAGCGTTGATGGACAGGGATCCTACGAGCAGTACTTC	CSVDGQGSYEQYF
TRBD2	few	TRBV7-3	TRBJ2-3	TGTGCCAGCAGCCGAGGGAATAGCGGGGGGGATACGCAGTATTTT	CASSRGNSGGDTQYF
TRBD2	few	TRBV7-9	TRBJ2-3	TGTGCCAGCAGCTTTAGCGGGAGGAAAGATACGCAGTATTTT	CASSFSGRKDTQYF
TRBD2	few	TRBV11-2	TRBJ2-7	TGTGCCAGCAGCCCCGAAGGGGAGGGCCAGTACGAGCAGTACTTC	CASSPEGEGQYEQYF
NA	NA	TRBV9	TRBJ1-4	TGTGCCAGCAGCGGGGGAGATGCGGGGTCAGGAAAACTGTTTTTT	CASSGGDAGSGKLFF